The clone carrying this TCR beta chain was recorded at least ten times. These data are taken from a study of molecular identifiers for immune sequencing clone quantification. TCRdb processed the PCR reads anew with MiXCR; each CDR3 protein has one entry. The repertoire has about 320,000 distinct CDR3 sequences, about 20% of them found once; the top ten carry approximately 0.8%. CDR3 length equals 13 residues. Germline V CDR1 and CDR2: SGHRS, YFSETQ. Trimming took 3 bases from V and 2 from J, leaving 9 bases between them. The source material was naive CD8+ T cells from blood, with Jurkat cell RNA spiked in. Subset in this sample: FACS-sorted CD8+CD4-CCR7+CD45RA+ naive T cells. This sequence joins TRBV5-1 and TRBJ2-7; D is undetermined. The TCR comes from a human donor in good health. Some libraries in this study had Jurkat cell RNA spiked in. The CDR3 DNA sequence: TGCGCCAGCAGCTGGGCGCCTACCTACGAGCAGTACTTC. Translating it yields CASSWAPTYEQYF. The full variable domain, its missing parts supplied by reference TRBV5-1 and TRBJ2-7, is KAGVTQTPRYLIKTRGQQVTLSCSPISGHRSVSWYQQTPGQGLQFLFEYFSETQRNKGNFPGRFSGRQFSNSRSEMNVSTLELGDSALYLCASSWAPTYEQYFGPGTRLTVT.